This TCR beta chain comes out of a study of blood T cell repertoires in COVID-19. Study at large: There were acute and convalescent COVID-19 samples, and they came from the United States, Italy and Spain. Nucleic acid was either cDNA or gDNA, and it came from T cells, B-cell-depleted T cells, or PBMCs.

In the authors' workflow: From reference gene primer amplification, estimates of nucleated cell counts were derived. Sequencing used immunoSEQ multiplex PCR; TCRdb keeps in-frame clones, though not all of them. V, J and clone size were drawn from that table, and D and trimming were deduced from the DNA. Among roughly 110,000 clones listed, around 88% were seen once. CDR3 length: 17 residues. The V segment lost 5 bases and the J segment 4 bases; nucleotides outside the gene matches: 9. Germline loops: CDR1 SGHAT, CDR2 FQNNGV. The sequence derives from a man in his fifties with active or convalescent COVID-19. The chain employs TRBV11-2 and TRBJ2-1; 12 nucleotides align to TRBD2. Sequenced: peripheral blood. CDR3 nucleotides: TGTGCCAGCAGCGCGTCTCTTGGGACTAGCGGGTACAATGAGCAGTTCTTC. Amino acid sequence: CASSASLGTSGYNEQFF.